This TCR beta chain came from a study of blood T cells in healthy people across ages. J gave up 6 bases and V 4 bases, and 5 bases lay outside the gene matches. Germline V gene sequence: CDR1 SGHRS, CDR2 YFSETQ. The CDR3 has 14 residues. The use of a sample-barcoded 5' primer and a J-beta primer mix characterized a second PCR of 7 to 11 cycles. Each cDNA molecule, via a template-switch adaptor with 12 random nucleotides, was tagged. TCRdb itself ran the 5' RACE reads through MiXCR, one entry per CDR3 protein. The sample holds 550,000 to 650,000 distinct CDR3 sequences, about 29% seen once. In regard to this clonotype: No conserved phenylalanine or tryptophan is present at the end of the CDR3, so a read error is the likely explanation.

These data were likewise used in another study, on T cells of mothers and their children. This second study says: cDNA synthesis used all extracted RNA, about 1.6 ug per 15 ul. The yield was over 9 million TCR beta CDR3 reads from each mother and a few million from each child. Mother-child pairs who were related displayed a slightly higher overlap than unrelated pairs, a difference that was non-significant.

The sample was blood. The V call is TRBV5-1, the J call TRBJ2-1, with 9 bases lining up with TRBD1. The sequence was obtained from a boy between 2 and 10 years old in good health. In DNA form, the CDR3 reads TGCGCCAGCAGCGCCGTGGACAGGGGCAATGAGCAGTTCTAC. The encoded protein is CASSAVDRGNEQFY.